Below are 22 T cell receptor beta chains sequenced from a single sample in a study of T cells in Graves' hyperthyroidism and ophthalmopathy. Amplified regions were TCR beta CDR3 sequences from RNA transcripts. A first-round RT-PCR of the TCR CDR3 used the HTBI primer set. MiXCR was run by TCRdb on the multiplex PCR reads, yielding one entry per CDR3 protein. The sample has approximately 520,000 distinct CDR3 sequences; around 20% are singletons. Material: blood. These receptor sequences come from a man younger than 35 with Graves' hyperthyroidism.

This clonotype occurred many times. The V gene is TRBV20-1, the J gene TRBJ1-1; D is undetermined. Between the trimmed V and J ends, which lost 5 bases and 0 bases, there was a span of 19 bases. The CDR3 is 16 residues long. The V gene's germline CDR1 is DFQATT and CDR2 SNEGSKA (reference sequence). CDR3 nucleotides: TGCAGTGCTCCCAGCCACACGGAACCTATGAACACTGAAGCTTTCTTT. Protein: CSAPSHTEPMNTEAFF.

The chain links TRBV12-3 or TRBV12-4 to TRBJ1-6; no clear D gene. V shed 3 bases and J shed 9 bases, with 6 bases lying between them. This CDR3 contains 12 residues. The CDR3 sequence is CASSFGLSPLHF. The CDR3, as DNA: TGTGCCAGCAGTTTCGGACTTTCACCCCTCCACTTT.

This clonotype showed up many times. The chain is built from TRBV5-1 and TRBJ1-1; unclear D gene. V dropped 0 bases and J dropped 0 bases, with 9 bases sitting between them. Germline V gene data show CDR1 as SGHRS and CDR2 as YFSETQ. This CDR3 comprises 15 residues. CDR3 nucleotides: TGCGCCAGCAGCTTGGTGACGGGCATGAACACTGAAGCTTTCTTT. Protein product: CASSLVTGMNTEAFF.

This chain joins TRBV6-1 and TRBJ1-2; maybe TRBD1 (5 bases). The CDR3 is 16 amino acids. The germline V and J ends were trimmed by 0 bases and 4 bases, with 15 bases remaining between them. CDR1 MNHNS and CDR2 SASEGT come from the germline V gene. The CDR3 region is CASSEAGTTWSYGYTF. The CDR3 DNA reads as TGTGCCAGCAGTGAAGCCGGGACTACATGGTCCTATGGCTACACCTTC.

This clonotype turned up a few times. The chain recombines TRBV28 with TRBJ1-2; no reliable D call. The CDR3 runs to 12 residues. Germline CDR1 MDHEN, CDR2 SYDVKM. Trimming shortened V by 7 bases and J by 4 bases, and 10 bases separated the two germline ends. The CDR3 loop reads CASTPKGYGYTF. As DNA, the CDR3 is TGTGCCAGCACCCCTAAGGGCTATGGCTACACCTTC.

The rearrangement joins TRBV2 to TRBJ1-2; D is ambiguous. V was cut by 2 bases and J by 8 bases, with 12 bases left in between. The CDR3 has 13 residues. Germline lookup yields CDR1 SNHLY and CDR2 FYNNEI. CDR3 amino acids: CASSELRGGGYTF. The CDR3 DNA reads TGTGCCAGCAGTGAATTACGGGGAGGCGGCTACACCTTC.

This clonotype was detected ten times or more. V and J are TRBV24-1 and TRBJ1-2; D gene ambiguous. V lost 4 bases to trimming and J lost 3 bases, with 11 bases between them. Germline CDR1 and CDR2: KGHDR and SFDVKD. The length of the CDR3 is 14 residues. The CDR3 DNA reads as TGTGCCACCAGTGACCCCAGTCGGGACTATGGCTACACCTTC. Translating gives CATSDPSRDYGYTF.

This clonotype has a count of ten or more. The rearrangement uses TRBV5-1 and TRBJ1-2, with a weak D call TRBD1 (6 bases). V was pared by 4 bases and J by 4 bases, with 14 bases between. CDR3 length equals 14 residues. CDR1 and CDR2 from the germline V gene are SGHRS and YFSETQ. The CDR3 region is CASSAPGTFYGYTF. The CDR3 nucleotides are TGCGCCAGCAGCGCCCCCGGGACATTCTATGGCTACACCTTC.

This clonotype occurred many times. The chain couples TRBV24-1 to TRBJ1-5; a possible D gene is TRBD1 (5 bases). This CDR3 has 15 residues. Germline V gene sequence: CDR1 KGHDR, CDR2 SFDVKD. V gave up 6 bases and J gave up 1 base, with 12 bases separating them. CDR3 sequence reads: CATSPGTSSNQPQHF. In nucleotides, the CDR3 is TGTGCCACCAGTCCGGGGACCTCGAGCAATCAGCCCCAGCATTTT.

This clonotype appeared a few times. V gene TRBV4-1 combines with J gene TRBJ1-1; 8 nucleotides agree with TRBD1. The CDR3 is 15 residues long. V trimming: 0 bases; J trimming: 2 bases; junction bases outside the gene matches: 2. The germline gives CDR1 MGHRA, CDR2 YSYEKL. For the CDR3, the DNA is TGCGCCAGCAGCCAAGACAGGGGGCGAAACACTGAAGCTTTCTTT. Its translation: CASSQDRGRNTEAFF.

This clonotype has a count of ten or more. This chain connects TRBV11-2 to TRBJ1-2; 9 bases fit TRBD1. The CDR3 consists of 16 residues. V was pared by 4 bases and J by 0 bases, with 6 bases of the junction left unmatched. Per germline, CDR1 SGHAT and CDR2 FQNNGV. The CDR3 DNA reads TGTGCCAGCAGCTACGGGGGGACAGGGACTAACTATGGCTACACCTTC. As protein: CASSYGGTGTNYGYTF. Full variable domain (missing parts from reference TRBV11-2 and TRBJ1-2): EAGVAQSPRYKIIEKRQSVAFWCNPISGHATLYWYQQILGQGPKLLIQFQNNGVVDDSQLPKDRFSAERLKGVDSTLKIQPAKLEDSAVYLCASSYGGTGTNYGYTFGSGTRLTVV.

This sequence joins TRBV20-1 and TRBJ2-7; the D gene is possibly TRBD1 (5 bases). Trimming left V 0 bases short and J 3 bases short, with 15 bases between. In germline, CDR1 is DFQATT, CDR2 SNEGSKA (reference sequence). The CDR3 extends over 15 amino acids. In DNA form, the CDR3 reads TGCAGTGCTAGAGATCTGCACAGGACATACTACGAGCAGTACTTC. It specifies CSARDLHRTYYEQYF.

This rearrangement joins TRBV5-1 to TRBJ2-7, with D unclear. The V end lost 0 bases, the J end lost 3 bases, and 10 bases lay between the germline ends. The CDR3 has 14 amino acids. Germline CDR1 SGHRS, CDR2 YFSETQ. CDR3 coding DNA: TGCGCCAGCAGCTTGGAACGTGCGTACTACGAGCAGTACTTC. It is translated as CASSLERAYYEQYF.

To note about this clonotype: A read error is possible here, since a much larger clone lies one base away. V gene TRBV5-4 combines with J gene TRBJ2-7; D unclear. The CDR3 spans 13 residues. Germline-derived CDR1 and CDR2 are SGHNT and YYREEE (reference sequence). The CDR3 sequence is CVSSTVPGHEQYF. CDR3 coding DNA: TGTGTCAGCAGCACCGTCCCCGGTCACGAGCAGTACTTC.

This clonotype occurred many times. The chain has TRBV20-1 and TRBJ2-7; D remains ambiguous. Trimming pared 4 bases from V and 0 bases from J, leaving 16 bases between. The germline CDR1 and CDR2 sequences are DFQATT and SNEGSKA (reference sequence). CDR3 length: 15 amino acids. CDR3 nucleotides: TGCAGTGCTACTTATATGCCCGCGGACTCCTACGAGCAGTACTTC. It is translated as CSATYMPADSYEQYF.

This clonotype has more than one count but fewer than ten. The rearrangement uses TRBV20-1 and TRBJ1-3; tentatively, D is TRBD1 (5 bases). The CDR3 sequence is 14 residues long. V was trimmed by 0 bases and J by 4 bases, leaving 10 bases between them. The germline CDR1 and CDR2 sequences are DFQATT and SNEGSKA (reference sequence). The CDR3 here is CSARDGGLGNTIYF. In DNA, the CDR3 is TGCAGTGCTAGAGATGGGGGTCTCGGAAACACCATATATTTT.

Many counts were recorded for this clonotype. The J gene is TRBJ1-2, the V gene TRBV11-2; D gene unclear. The CDR3 extends over 15 amino acids. Germline V gene lookup returns CDR1 SGHAT and CDR2 FQNNGV. V was clipped by 3 bases and J by 0 bases, with 11 bases between them. The DNA of the CDR3 is TGTGCCAGCAGCTTCCCCCAGGCACCTAACTATGGCTACACCTTC. Its translation: CASSFPQAPNYGYTF.

This clonotype was seen more than once but under ten times. The V gene is TRBV15, the J gene TRBJ2-3, with TRBD1 identical over 9 bases. The CDR3 loop spans 14 amino acids. Germline V gene data show CDR1 as LNHNV and CDR2 as YYDKDF (reference sequence). With 3 bases clipped from V and 6 bases from J, the junction kept 4 bases outside the gene matches. The CDR3 region has the DNA TGTGCCACCAGCAGGGGACAGGGTATGGATACGCAGTATTTT. Translated: CATSRGQGMDTQYF.

This clonotype was recorded many times. The chain is built from TRBV19 and TRBJ1-1; D gene ambiguous. CDR1 is LNHDA and CDR2 is SQIVND in the germline V gene (reference sequence). The CDR3 is made up of 13 amino acids. The DNA for the CDR3 is TGTGGAAGTTGGGCCCAGGAGGGCACTGAAGCTTTCTTT. Its translation is CGSWAQEGTEAFF.

This clonotype was recorded at least ten times. This sequence joins TRBV10-2 and TRBJ1-2, with unresolved D. Trimming left V 0 bases short and J 4 bases short, with 12 bases between. This CDR3 comprises 15 residues. Germline V gene data show CDR1 as WSHSY and CDR2 as SAAADI. The CDR3, as DNA: TGCGCCAGCAGTGAGTCGATCGGGGTTGGCTATGGCTACACCTTC. Amino acid sequence: CASSESIGVGYGYTF.

J is TRBJ1-2 and V is TRBV6-1, with D possibly TRBD1 on 5 matching bases. V was pared by 6 bases and J by 7 bases, with 12 bases between. Germline V gives CDR1 MNHNS, CDR2 SASEGT. This CDR3 comprises 12 residues. The CDR3 nucleotides are TGTGCCAGCAGCCGGGCAAGGGGTGGCTACACCTTC. Its translation is CASSRARGGYTF.

There are many counts of this clonotype. This sequence joins TRBV6-5 and TRBJ2-7; D is possibly TRBD1 or TRBD2 (5 bases each). Looked up from germline, CDR1 is MNHEY and CDR2 is SVGAGI. Trimming shortened V by 6 bases and J by 3 bases, and 15 bases separated the two germline ends. The CDR3 sequence is 14 residues long. The CDR3 bases are TGTGCCAGCAGGCGAGGGACGGCGGGCTACGAGCAGTACTTC. This encodes CASRRGTAGYEQYF.